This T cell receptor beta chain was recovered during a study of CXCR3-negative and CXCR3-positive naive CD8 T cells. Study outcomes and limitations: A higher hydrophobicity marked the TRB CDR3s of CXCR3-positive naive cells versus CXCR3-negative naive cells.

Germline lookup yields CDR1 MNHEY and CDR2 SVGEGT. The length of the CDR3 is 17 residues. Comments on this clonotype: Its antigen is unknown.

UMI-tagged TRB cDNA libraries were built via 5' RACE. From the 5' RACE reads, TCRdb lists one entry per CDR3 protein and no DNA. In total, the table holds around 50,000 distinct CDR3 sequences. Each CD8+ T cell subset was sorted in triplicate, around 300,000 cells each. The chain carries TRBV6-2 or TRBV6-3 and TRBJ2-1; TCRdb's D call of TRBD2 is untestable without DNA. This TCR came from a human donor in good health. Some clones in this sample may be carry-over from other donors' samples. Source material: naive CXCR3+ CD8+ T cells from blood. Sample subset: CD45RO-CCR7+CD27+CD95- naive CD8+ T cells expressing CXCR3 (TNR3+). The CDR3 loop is CASSYSLAVSSYNEQFF.